This T cell receptor (beta chain) derives from a study of cytomegalovirus exposure and HLA in healthy donors. The CDR3 is made up of 12 amino acids. V lost 2 bases to trimming and J lost 6 bases, with 9 bases between them. From germline, CDR1 is SGHRS and CDR2 YFSETQ. The PCR had 60 Vbeta and 13 Jbeta primers. Measured with immunoSEQ multiplex PCR; TCRdb has only the in-frame clones, and not every one. In the table there are fewer than 85,000 clones, about two thirds of which are singletons. The sequence was collected from a woman aged 40 to 50 in good health and CMV-seropositive. This rearrangement joins TRBV5-1 to TRBJ2-7, with unresolved D. The sequenced sample was PBMCs. DNA of the CDR3: TGCGCCAGCAGCTTTGAGAATGTCGAGCAGTACTTC. It specifies CASSFENVEQYF. The full variable domain, with the rest looked up from reference TRBV5-1 and TRBJ2-7, is KAGVTQTPRYLIKTRGQQVTLSCSPISGHRSVSWYQQTPGQGLQFLFEYFSETQRNKGNFPGRFSGRQFSNSRSEMNVSTLELGDSALYLCASSFENVEQYFGPGTRLTVT.